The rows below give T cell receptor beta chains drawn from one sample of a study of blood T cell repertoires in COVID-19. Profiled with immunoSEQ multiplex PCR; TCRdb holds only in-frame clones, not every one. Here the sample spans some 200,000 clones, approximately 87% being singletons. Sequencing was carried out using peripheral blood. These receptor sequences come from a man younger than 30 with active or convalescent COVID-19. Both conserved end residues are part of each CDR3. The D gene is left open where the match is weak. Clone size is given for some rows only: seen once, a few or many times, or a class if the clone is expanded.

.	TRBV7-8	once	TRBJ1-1	CASSLEKQGPMNTEAFF	TGTGCCAGCAGCTTAGAAAAGCAGGGCCCCATGAACACTGAAGCTTTCTTT
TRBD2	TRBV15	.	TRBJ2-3	CATSRDLTVWRGVTDTQYF	TGTGCCACCAGCAGAGATCTAACGGTTTGGCGGGGGGTCACAGATACGCAGTATTTT
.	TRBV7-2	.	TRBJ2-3	CASSSGVRTDTQYF	TGTGCCAGCAGCTCAGGGGTACGCACAGATACGCAGTATTTT
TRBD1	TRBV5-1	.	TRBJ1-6	CASSLVMLGQRNSPLHF	TGCGCCAGCAGCTTGGTTATGTTGGGACAGAGAAATTCACCCCTCCACTTT
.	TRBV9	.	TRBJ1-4	CASSPTGAADATNEKLFF	TGTGCCAGCAGCCCTACGGGTGCAGCCGATGCAACTAATGAAAAACTGTTTTTT
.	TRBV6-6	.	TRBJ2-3	CASSPRTWGHSADTQYF	TGTGCCAGCAGTCCAAGGACCTGGGGGCACAGCGCAGATACGCAGTATTTT
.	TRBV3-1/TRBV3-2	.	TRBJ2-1	CASSLGGGVEQFF	TGTGCCAGCAGCTTGGGAGGGGGGGTTGAGCAGTTCTTC
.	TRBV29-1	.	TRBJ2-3	CSGSRDTGMDTQYF	TGCAGCGGTAGCAGGGACACGGGTATGGATACGCAGTATTTT
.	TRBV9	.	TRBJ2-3	CASSGQILSRTDTQYF	TGTGCCAGCAGCGGACAGATTCTATCTCGCACAGATACGCAGTATTTT
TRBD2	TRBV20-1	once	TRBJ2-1	CSASGGGAYNEQFF	TGCAGTGCTAGTGGCGGGGGGGCCTACAATGAGCAGTTCTTC
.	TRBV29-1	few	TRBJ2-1	CSVPAGENEQFF	TGCAGCGTCCCCGCAGGGGAGAATGAGCAGTTCTTC
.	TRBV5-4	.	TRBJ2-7	CASSLKTGEPEQYF	TGTGCCAGCAGCTTGAAAACAGGAGAGCCGGAGCAGTACTTC
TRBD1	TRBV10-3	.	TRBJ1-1	CAIKGTGEGSEAFF	TGTGCCATCAAGGGGACAGGGGAGGGGTCTGAAGCTTTCTTT
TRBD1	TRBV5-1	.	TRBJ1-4	CASSSQGATNEKLFF	TGCGCCAGCAGCTCTCAGGGGGCAACTAATGAAAAACTGTTTTTT
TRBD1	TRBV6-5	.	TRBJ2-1	CASSRGQGGNNEQFF	TGTGCCAGCAGTCGGGGACAGGGTGGCAACAATGAGCAGTTCTTC
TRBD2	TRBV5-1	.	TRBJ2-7	CASSLGGSYSYEQYF	TGCGCCAGCAGCTTGGGCGGGAGTTACTCCTACGAGCAGTACTTC
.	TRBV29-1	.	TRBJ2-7	CSAKLAADYEQYF	TGCAGCGCTAAATTAGCGGCCGATTACGAGCAGTACTTC
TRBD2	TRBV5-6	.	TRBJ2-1	CASSFGLAASYNEQFF	TGTGCCAGCAGCTTTGGACTAGCTGCTTCCTACAATGAGCAGTTCTTC
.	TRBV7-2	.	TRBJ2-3	CASSEWGGEADTQYF	TGTGCCAGCAGCGAATGGGGCGGGGAGGCAGATACGCAGTATTTT
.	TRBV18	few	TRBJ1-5	CASSPREGAGNQPQHF	TGTGCCAGCTCACCAAGGGAAGGGGCAGGGAATCAGCCCCAGCATTTT
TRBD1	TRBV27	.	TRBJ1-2	CASSLGTGWGYTF	TGTGCCAGCAGTTTAGGGACAGGCTGGGGCTACACCTTC
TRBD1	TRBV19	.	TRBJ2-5	CASSPWTGGQETQYF	TGTGCCAGTAGTCCCTGGACAGGGGGCCAAGAGACCCAGTACTTC
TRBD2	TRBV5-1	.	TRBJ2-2	CARFRTSGSYGELFF	TGCGCCAGATTCAGGACTAGCGGGAGCTACGGGGAGCTGTTTTTT
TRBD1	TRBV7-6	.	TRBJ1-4	CASSRPPGQGHEKLFF	TGTGCCAGCAGCCGACCCCCCGGACAGGGGCATGAAAAACTGTTTTTT
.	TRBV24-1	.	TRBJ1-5	CATSGSTGIIDSNQPQHF	TGTGCCACCAGTGGCAGTACAGGGATTATTGATAGCAATCAGCCCCAGCATTTT
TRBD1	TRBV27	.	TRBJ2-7	CASSLGQGGYEQYF	TGTGCCAGCAGTCTAGGACAGGGGGGTTACGAGCAGTACTTC
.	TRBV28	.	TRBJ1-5	CASSSGGWTAGTSNQPQHF	TGTGCCAGCAGTTCTGGCGGGTGGACCGCAGGAACTAGCAATCAGCCCCAGCATTTT
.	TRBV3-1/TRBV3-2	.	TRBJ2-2	CASSQRGTANTGELFF	TGTGCCAGCAGCCAGCGCGGGACAGCGAACACCGGGGAGCTGTTTTTT
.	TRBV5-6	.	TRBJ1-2	CASRSPTGLSYGYTF	TGTGCCAGCAGGTCGCCCACAGGGTTGAGCTATGGCTACACCTTC
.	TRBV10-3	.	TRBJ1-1	CAISEAYEAFF	TGTGCCATCAGTGAGGCCTATGAAGCTTTCTTT
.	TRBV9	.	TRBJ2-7	CASSVAAATYEQYF	TGTGCCAGCAGCGTAGCCGCTGCTACCTACGAGCAGTACTTC
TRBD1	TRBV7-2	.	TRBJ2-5	CASSPRDSSETQYF	TGTGCCAGCAGCCCACGGGACAGCTCGGAGACCCAGTACTTC
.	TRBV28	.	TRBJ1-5	CASSLRTGGHQPQHF	TGTGCCAGCAGTTTACGTACGGGAGGACATCAGCCCCAGCATTTT